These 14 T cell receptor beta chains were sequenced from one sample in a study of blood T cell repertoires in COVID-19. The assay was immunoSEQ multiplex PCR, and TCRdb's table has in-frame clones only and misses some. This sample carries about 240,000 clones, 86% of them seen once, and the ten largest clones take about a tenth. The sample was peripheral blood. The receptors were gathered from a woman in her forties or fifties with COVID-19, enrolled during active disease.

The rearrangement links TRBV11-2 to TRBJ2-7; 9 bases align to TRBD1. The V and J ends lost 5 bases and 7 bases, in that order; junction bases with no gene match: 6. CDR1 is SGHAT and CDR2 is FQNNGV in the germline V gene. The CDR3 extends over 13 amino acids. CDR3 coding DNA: TGTGCCAGCAGCGCGGGACAGGGTCGGGAGCAGTACGTC. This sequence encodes CASSAGQGREQYV.

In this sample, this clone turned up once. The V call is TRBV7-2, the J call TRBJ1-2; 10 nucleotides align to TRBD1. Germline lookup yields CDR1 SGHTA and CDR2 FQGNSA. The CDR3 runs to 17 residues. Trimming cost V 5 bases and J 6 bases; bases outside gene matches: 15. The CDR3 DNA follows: TGTGCCAGCAGCGCTAGGGCCAGACAGGGGGCTGAAAATGGCTACACCTTC. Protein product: CASSARARQGAENGYTF.

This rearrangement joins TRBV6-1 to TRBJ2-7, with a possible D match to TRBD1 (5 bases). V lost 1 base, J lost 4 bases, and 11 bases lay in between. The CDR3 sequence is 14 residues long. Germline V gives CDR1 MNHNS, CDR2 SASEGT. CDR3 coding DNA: TGTGCCAGCAGTGAAGGACAGAATCTTTACGAGCAGTACGTC. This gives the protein CASSEGQNLYEQYV.

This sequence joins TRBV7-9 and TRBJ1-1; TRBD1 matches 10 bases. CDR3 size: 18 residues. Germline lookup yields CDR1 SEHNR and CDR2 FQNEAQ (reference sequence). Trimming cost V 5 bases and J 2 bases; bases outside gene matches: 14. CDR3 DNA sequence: TGTGCCAGCAGCGCCATGACAGGGGGCGGGTTCTCTAACACTGAAGCTTTCTTT. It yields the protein CASSAMTGGGFSNTEAFF.

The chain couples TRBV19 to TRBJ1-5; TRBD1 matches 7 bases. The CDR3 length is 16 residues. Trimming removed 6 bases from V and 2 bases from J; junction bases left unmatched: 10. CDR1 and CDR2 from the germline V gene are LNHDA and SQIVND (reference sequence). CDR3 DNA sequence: TGTGCCAGTAGCGATACGACAGGGATGGGCAATCAGCCCCAGCATTTT. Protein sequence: CASSDTTGMGNQPQHF.

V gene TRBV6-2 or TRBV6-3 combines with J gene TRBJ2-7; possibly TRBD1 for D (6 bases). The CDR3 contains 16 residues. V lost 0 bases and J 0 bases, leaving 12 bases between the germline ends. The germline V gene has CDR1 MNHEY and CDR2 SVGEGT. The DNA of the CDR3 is TGTGCCAGCAGTTACTCGGGGGCCGTGAGCTCCTACGAGCAGTACGTC. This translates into CASSYSGAVSSYEQYV.

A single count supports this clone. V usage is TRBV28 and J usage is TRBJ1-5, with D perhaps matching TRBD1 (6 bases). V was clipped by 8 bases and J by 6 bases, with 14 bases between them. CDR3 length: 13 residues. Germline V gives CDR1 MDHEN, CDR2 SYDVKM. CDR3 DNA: TGTGCCAGCGGTACAGGGTTTGTTCAGCCCCAGCATTTT. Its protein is CASGTGFVQPQHF.

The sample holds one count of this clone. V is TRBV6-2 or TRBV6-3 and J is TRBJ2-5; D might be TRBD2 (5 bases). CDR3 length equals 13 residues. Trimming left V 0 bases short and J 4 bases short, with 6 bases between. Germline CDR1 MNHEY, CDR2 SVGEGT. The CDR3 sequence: CASSYSGVETQYF. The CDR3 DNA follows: TGTGCCAGCAGTTACTCCGGGGTAGAGACCCAGTACTTC.

CDR3 protein: CASETGGEDGYTF. CDR3 in DNA: TGTGCCAGCGAGACAGGGGGCGAGGATGGCTACACCTTC. The chain links TRBV2 to TRBJ1-2; 10 bases line up with TRBD1. V gave up 8 bases and J gave up 6 bases; unmatched junction bases: 6. CDR1 and CDR2 (germline): SNHLY, FYNNEI. The CDR3 runs 13 residues.

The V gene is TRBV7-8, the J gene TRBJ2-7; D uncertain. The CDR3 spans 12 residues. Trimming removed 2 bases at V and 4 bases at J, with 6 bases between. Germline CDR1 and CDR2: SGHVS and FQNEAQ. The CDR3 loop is CASSLRGYEQYV. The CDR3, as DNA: TGTGCCAGCAGCTTAAGAGGTTACGAGCAGTACGTC.

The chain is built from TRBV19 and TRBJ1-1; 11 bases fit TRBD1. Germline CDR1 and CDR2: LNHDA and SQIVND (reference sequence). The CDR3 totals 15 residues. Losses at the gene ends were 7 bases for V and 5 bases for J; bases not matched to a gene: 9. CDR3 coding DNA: TGTGCCAGTATCCCGGGACAGGGGGGTAGGACTGAAGCTTTCTTT. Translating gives CASIPGQGGRTEAFF.

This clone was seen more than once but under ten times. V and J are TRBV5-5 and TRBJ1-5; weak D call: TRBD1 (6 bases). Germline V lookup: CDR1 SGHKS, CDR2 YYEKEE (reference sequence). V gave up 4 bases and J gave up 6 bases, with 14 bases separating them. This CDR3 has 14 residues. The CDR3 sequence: CASSGGGRGQPQHF. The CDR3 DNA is TGTGCCAGCAGCGGCGGGGGGCGAGGTCAGCCCCAGCATTTT.

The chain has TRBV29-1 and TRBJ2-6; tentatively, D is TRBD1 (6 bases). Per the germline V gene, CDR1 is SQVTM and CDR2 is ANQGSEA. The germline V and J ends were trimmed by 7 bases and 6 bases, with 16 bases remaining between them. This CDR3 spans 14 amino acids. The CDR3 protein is CSALSGVEANVLTF. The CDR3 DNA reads TGCAGCGCCCTTTCAGGGGTCGAGGCCAACGTCCTGACTTTC.

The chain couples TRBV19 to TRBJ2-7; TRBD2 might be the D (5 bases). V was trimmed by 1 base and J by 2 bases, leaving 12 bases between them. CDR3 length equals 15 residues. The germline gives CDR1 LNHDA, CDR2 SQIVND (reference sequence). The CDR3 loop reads CASSIVRAGPYEQYF. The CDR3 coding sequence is TGTGCCAGTAGTATAGTCCGGGCGGGCCCCTACGAGCAGTACTTC.